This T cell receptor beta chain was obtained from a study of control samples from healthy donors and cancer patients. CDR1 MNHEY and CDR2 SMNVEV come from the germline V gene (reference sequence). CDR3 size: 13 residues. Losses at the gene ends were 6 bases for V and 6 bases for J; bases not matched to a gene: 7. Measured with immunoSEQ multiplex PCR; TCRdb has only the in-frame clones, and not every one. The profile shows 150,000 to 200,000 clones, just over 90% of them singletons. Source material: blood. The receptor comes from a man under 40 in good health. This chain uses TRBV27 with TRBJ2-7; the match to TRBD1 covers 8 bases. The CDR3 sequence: CASRNRGFSEQYF. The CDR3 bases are TGTGCCAGCAGGAACAGGGGGTTCAGCGAGCAGTACTTC.